This note documents a single T cell receptor beta chain sequence. Its antigen remains unknown. The data stem from a study of identifying expanded T cells in peripheral blood. Findings and limits, study-wide: Clone count variance between roughly 2-week samples rose with total template count. Technical replicates showed about 1.2 changed clones; about two weeks about 16.4; four weeks 19.

Repertoires were generated with immunoSEQ multiplex PCR, while TCRdb's copy carries only in-frame clones and drops some. This table has some 72,000 clones, roughly 90% appearing once. No infections or other immune events were documented during collection. J lost 5 bases, V lost 5 bases, and 8 bases had no gene match. There are 16 residues in the CDR3. Looked up from germline, CDR1 is MNHEY and CDR2 is SMNVEV (reference sequence). The material sequenced was blood. J is TRBJ2-3 and V is TRBV27; 12 bases are shared with TRBD2. This receptor was identified in a person between 18 and 70 years old in good health. The CDR3 nucleotides read TGTGCCAGCAGTAACCCACGGACTAGCGGGGAAGATACGCAGTATTTT. Encoded protein: CASSNPRTSGEDTQYF.